The entry below describes one TCR beta chain. The sample comes from a study of patients and donors after allogeneic stem cell transplantation. After removal of 0 bases from V and 3 bases from J, the junction contained 3 bases not matched to a gene. This CDR3 region has 17 residues. The V gene's germline CDR1 is SGHVS and CDR2 FNYEAQ. MiXCR was run by TCRdb on the RT-PCR reads, yielding one entry per CDR3 protein. The table has under 200,000 distinct CDR3 sequences, approximately 28% seen once. This chain connects TRBV7-6 to TRBJ2-3; 13 nucleotides match TRBD2. The clonotype was recovered from a human donor who was either an allogeneic HSCT recipient or a stem cell or donor lymphocyte infusion donor (not recorded which). It is not recorded whose cells these are; they may come from a transplant donor. The sequencing input was blood, either unsorted or a sorted T cell fraction (not recorded which). For the CDR3, the DNA is TGTGCCAGCAGCTTAGCTCCGGGACTAGCGGGAACAGATACGCAGTATTTT. Protein sequence: CASSLAPGLAGTDTQYF.